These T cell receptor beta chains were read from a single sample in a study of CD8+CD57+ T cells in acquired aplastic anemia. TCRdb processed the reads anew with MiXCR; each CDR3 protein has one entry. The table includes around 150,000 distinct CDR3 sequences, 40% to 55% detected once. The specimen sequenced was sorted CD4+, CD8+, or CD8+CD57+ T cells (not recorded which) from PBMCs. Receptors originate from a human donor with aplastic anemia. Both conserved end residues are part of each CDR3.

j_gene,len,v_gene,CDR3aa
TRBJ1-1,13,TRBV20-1,CSARWGSNTEAFF
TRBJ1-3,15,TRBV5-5,CASSLTGLRGNTIYF
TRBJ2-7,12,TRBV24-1,CATSEGDYEQYF
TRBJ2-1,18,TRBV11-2,CASSPLEGRRSSYNEQFF
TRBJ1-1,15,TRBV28,CASSLGGARVTEAFF
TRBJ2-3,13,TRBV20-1,CSAPGGGEEAQYF
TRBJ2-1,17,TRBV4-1,CASSQDPVGERYNEQFF
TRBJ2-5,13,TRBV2,CASRGGGGETQYF
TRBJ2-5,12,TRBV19,CATKELGETQYF
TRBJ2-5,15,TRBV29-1,CSVEGLAGDQETQYF
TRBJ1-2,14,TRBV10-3,CAISETGTGSGYTF
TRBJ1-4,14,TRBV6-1,CASSDRSGNEKLFF
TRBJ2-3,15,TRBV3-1,CASSQERGDSDTQYF
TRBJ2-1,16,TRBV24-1,CATSDVVLAGVREQFF
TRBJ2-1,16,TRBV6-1,CASRPSGGKSYNEQFF
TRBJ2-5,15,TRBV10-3,CAISEGKAVQETQYF
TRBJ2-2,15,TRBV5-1,CASSGQFTNTGELFF
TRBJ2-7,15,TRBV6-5,CASSYSGTDPYEQYF
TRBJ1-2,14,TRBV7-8,CASSFGQREYGYTF
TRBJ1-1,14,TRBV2,CASARTLVNTEAFF
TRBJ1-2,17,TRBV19,CASSIPPGARGNYGYTF
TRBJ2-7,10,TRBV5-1,CASPDYEQYF
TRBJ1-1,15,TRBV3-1,CASSQVPGMGTEAFF
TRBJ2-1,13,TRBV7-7,CASSLEANNEQFF
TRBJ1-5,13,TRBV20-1,CSARYGIDQPQHF
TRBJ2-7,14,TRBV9,CASSLRDTSYEQYF
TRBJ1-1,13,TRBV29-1,CSSTGGLNTEAFF
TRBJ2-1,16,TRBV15,CATSRATSGSLNEQFF
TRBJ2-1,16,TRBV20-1,CSARDSTSGGYNEQFF
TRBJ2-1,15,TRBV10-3,CASAKTTGAYNEQFF
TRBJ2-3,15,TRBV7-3,CASSLRGLGTDTQYF